The entry that follows covers one TCR beta chain sequence. This clonotype was seen only a few times. Its antigen is still unknown. The sample holds no much larger clone one base away, and base qualities are not on file. This sample was taken from a study of relationships among human T cell subsets (TCRdb year 2010). Context from the whole study: Sequencing was performed on eight distinct blood T cell populations: pan T, CD8 cytotoxic, regulatory, Th1, Th2, naive plus transitional, activated and memory cells. Study-level results and caveats: Substantial CDR3 sharing among Th1, Th2 and regulatory T cells was interpreted as suggesting stochastic cell fate choices. Over 60% of CD8+ cytotoxic sequences belonged to clones with over 100 reads, whereas regulatory and Th2 subsets showed few such clones. V, D and J usage, CDR3 length and N-nucleotide additions showed no statistically significant differences among the seven subsets. A CD4+CD8+ double-positive population could not be ruled out by the bead-based sorting.

The receptor library was made with multiplex PCR. The instrument given in TCRdb is 454 GS FLX. TCR alpha and beta CDR3 regions were amplified from mRNA by semiquantitative ARM-PCR. In ARM-PCR, tagged nested gene-specific primers were used first, and communal superprimers then performed exponential amplification. Before the first-round PCR products went through the second amplification round, exonuclease was used to remove the nested primers. Sequencing of the amplicons was performed on the 454 platform, which allows millions of DNA fragments to be sequenced rapidly without cloning bias. A read mappable to both V and J germline segments was defined as an effective read. For the original study's pipeline: IRmap was used to assign reads to germline V, D and J segments, and IRmap relies on pyromap, a Smith-Waterman modification adapted to 454 sequencing errors. D-beta assignments were filtered using cutoffs set at the 99th percentile of alignment scores from simulated random sequences. The amino acids between the conserved V-segment Y[YFLI]C motif and the J-segment [FW]GXGT motif were defined as CDR3. A compound Poisson process model, previously applied to large-scale EST data, was used to estimate repertoire diversity. A procedure for detecting cross-contamination was used to argue that sample contamination was not the source of the shared CDR3s. TCRdb reanalyzed the raw reads on its own, using fastp at Q25 for trimming and MiXCR for clone calling, and kept in-frame beta chains. Each entry merges the rows of one CDR3 protein and shows their most common DNA and genes. The V and J calls and clone size are TCRdb's, not the authors'. The sample table contains roughly 5,400 distinct CDR3 sequences; only one count was recorded for less than 80% of them. The top ten clones comprise around three fifths of the sample.

To isolate CD8+ cytotoxic T cells, anti-CD4 multisort beads were first used for negative selection, and anti-CD8 beads were then used for positive selection. Miltenyi superparamagnetic beads coated with subset-specific monoclonal antibodies were used to isolate the T cell subsets. Peripheral blood was used as the source from which all T cell populations were isolated. Ficoll separation was used to obtain mononuclear cells from whole blood, after which anti-CD14 microbeads were used to deplete monocytes. Right after isolation, the cell populations were resuspended in RNAprotect reagent. The sample consisted of CD8+ T cells sorted from blood. The sequence was collected from a man aged 40-49 years in good health.

The CDR3 region: CASSASYEQYF. In nucleotides, the sequence is TGTGCCAGCAGTGCCAGCTACGAGCAGTACTTC. The V gene is TRBV25-1 and the J gene is TRBJ2-7; the D gene is unclear. Trimming removed 4 bases from V and 3 bases from J, leaving 4 bases between the germline ends. Counted from cysteine to phenylalanine, this CDR3 has 11 amino acids. Only the CDR3 DNA is retained, 33 bases long and in frame from the first base. For CDR1 and CDR2, the germline V gene lists MGHDK and SYGVNS.